This TCR beta chain was captured in a study of tumor and adjacent non-tumor tissue in lung cancer. Concerning this clonotype itself: A much larger clone differs from this one at a single base, so this may be a read error.

The CDR3 runs 12 residues. In germline, CDR1 is LGHNA, CDR2 YSLEER. A modified ARM-PCR protocol with three rounds of nested PCR amplified TCRbeta. In TCRdb, the multiplex PCR reads were re-called with MiXCR into one record per CDR3 protein. The profile shows 120,000 or so distinct CDR3 sequences, 66% of them singletons. The template was RNA from unsorted bulk tissue. V and J are TRBV4-3 and TRBJ2-1; D not certain. The source material was lung tumor tissue. This TCR was recovered from a man aged 25 to 40 with non-small cell lung cancer. The chain's CDR3 is CASSLDLNEQSF. In DNA form, the CDR3 reads TGCGCCAGCAGCCTCGACCTCAATGAGCAGTCCTTC.